This T cell receptor beta chain was captured in a study of OX40 agonist ivuxolimab in advanced cancers. The table came from immunoSEQ multiplex PCR; TCRdb's copy has only in-frame clones and leaves some out. The profile shows some 74,000 clones, approximately 86% of them singletons. The starting material was CD4+ or CD8+ T cells sorted from blood, obtained in a trial of the OX40 agonist ivuxolimab. This TCR derives from an adult with an advanced solid tumor such as melanoma, head and neck, liver or kidney cancer.

The CDR3 nucleotides read TGTGCCAGCAGTTTTGGCGGGCGTCGCGCCTACGAGCAGTACTTC. The encoded protein is CASSFGGRRAYEQYF. This chain uses TRBV28 with TRBJ2-7; maybe TRBD2 (5 bases). V lost 3 bases, J lost 2 bases, and 14 bases lay in between. CDR3 length: 15 residues. The germline gives CDR1 MDHEN, CDR2 SYDVKM.